Listed below are T cell receptor beta chains from one sample, sequenced in a study of T cell therapy after organ transplantation. Method: immunoSEQ multiplex PCR; TCRdb's copy keeps in-frame clones and lacks some. The sample has 15,000 or so clones; 85% are singletons. No antigen is known for these receptors. Material: CD8+ T cells from blood, obtained after autologous CMV-specific T cell therapy. Source of these receptors: a human patient who had received a solid organ transplant and had CMV disease. Some T cells may be supplied by the graft donor. The CDR3 runs from the conserved cysteine through the conserved F or W. The D gene is left open where the match is weak. Only part of the rows carry a size: once, few, many, or a class if the clone is expanded.

abundance	v_gene	j_gene	d_gene	CDR3aa	CDR3nt
-	TRBV7-6	TRBJ1-1	-	CASSLAGGEGNTEAFF	TGTGCCAGCAGCTTAGCGGGGGGAGAGGGGAACACTGAAGCTTTCTTT
-	TRBV5-1	TRBJ2-7	TRBD1	CASTPGTGHHEQYF	TGCGCCAGCACCCCCGGGACAGGCCACCACGAGCAGTACTTC
-	TRBV7-8	TRBJ1-1	TRBD1	CASSLGTGTVEAFF	TGTGCCAGCAGCTTAGGGACCGGGACAGTTGAAGCTTTCTTT
few	TRBV30	TRBJ2-1	TRBD2	CAWSVDSFKRGSYNEQFF	TGTGCCTGGAGTGTAGACTCGTTCAAGCGGGGCTCCTACAATGAGCAGTTCTTC
-	TRBV4-2	TRBJ1-2	-	CASSQAPWQGPPYGYTF	TGTGCCAGCAGCCAAGCTCCGTGGCAGGGGCCTCCCTATGGCTACACCTTC
-	TRBV6-5	TRBJ1-2	TRBD1	CASSVSGTADYGYTF	TGTGCCAGCAGTGTTTCCGGGACAGCGGACTATGGCTACACCTTC
-	TRBV7-8	TRBJ2-3	-	CASSRGPLQGSTDTQYF	TGTGCCAGCAGCAGGGGTCCGCTACAGGGTAGCACAGATACGCAGTATTTT
few	TRBV10-2	TRBJ1-5	-	CASSLSGGQGSNQPQHF	TGCGCCAGCAGTTTATCCGGGGGGCAGGGTAGCAATCAGCCCCAGCATTTT
-	TRBV6-5	TRBJ2-1	-	CASSYEGFGNEQFF	TGTGCCAGCAGTTACGAGGGATTCGGCAATGAGCAGTTCTTC
once	TRBV21-1	TRBJ2-1	-	CASSLGAYNEQFF	TGTGCCAGCAGCCTGGGGGCCTACAATGAGCAGTTCTTC
-	TRBV15	TRBJ2-5	-	CATSTRRVQETQYF	TGTGCCACCAGCACCAGGCGGGTCCAAGAGACCCAGTACTTC
-	TRBV27	TRBJ2-7	-	CASSPPSSYEQYF	TGTGCCAGCAGTCCCCCAAGCTCCTACGAGCAGTACTTC
-	TRBV5-6	TRBJ2-7	TRBD1	CASRLGPGTGGPYEQYF	TGTGCCAGCAGGTTGGGGCCCGGGACAGGGGGACCCTACGAGCAGTACTTC
-	TRBV5-1	TRBJ2-2	-	CASSQTRGDTGELFF	TGCGCCAGCAGCCAAACTAGGGGCGACACCGGGGAGCTGTTTTTT
-	TRBV10-1	TRBJ2-3	TRBD1	CASSAGTGSTNTQYF	TGCGCCAGCAGTGCCGGGACAGGGTCGACGAATACGCAGTATTTT
-	TRBV29-1	TRBJ2-7	-	CSVAGGDPYEQYF	TGCAGCGTTGCTGGAGGGGACCCCTACGAGCAGTACTTC
-	TRBV19	TRBJ1-2	-	CASSIRTVYNYGYTF	TGTGCCAGTAGTATTCGTACAGTTTACAACTATGGCTACACCTTC
-	TRBV10-2	TRBJ1-5	-	CASNPTVNQPQHF	TGCGCCAGCAACCCGACCGTCAATCAGCCCCAGCATTTT
-	TRBV2	TRBJ2-1	-	CASGSGIGPGEQFF	TGTGCCAGCGGGAGCGGAATCGGTCCTGGGGAGCAGTTCTTC
-	TRBV27	TRBJ2-7	-	CASSLLQSYEQYF	TGTGCCAGCAGTTTACTACAGTCCTACGAGCAGTACTTC
-	TRBV29-1	TRBJ1-2	TRBD1	CSVGWTGTNYGYTF	TGCAGCGTTGGATGGACAGGGACCAACTATGGCTACACCTTC
few	TRBV6-1	TRBJ2-1	TRBD1	CASSTGGPYNEQFF	TGTGCCAGCAGTACAGGGGGCCCCTACAATGAGCAGTTCTTC
-	TRBV29-1	TRBJ1-4	-	CSVVWQAASEKLFF	TGCAGCGTTGTCTGGCAGGCCGCGAGTGAAAAACTGTTTTTT
-	TRBV29-1	TRBJ2-3	-	CSVESSARTISTDTQYF	TGCAGCGTCGAGTCGTCGGCTCGGACAATCAGCACAGATACGCAGTATTTT
-	TRBV14	TRBJ2-7	TRBD1	CASSLLELGQGTSYEQYF	TGTGCCAGCAGCCTGTTAGAGTTAGGACAGGGTACTTCCTACGAGCAGTACTTC
few	TRBV6-5	TRBJ1-3	-	CASSYSGGAGNTIYF	TGTGCCAGCAGTTACTCGGGGGGAGCTGGAAACACCATATATTTT
-	TRBV7-2	TRBJ2-7	TRBD1	CASSYRGYEQYF	TGTGCCAGCAGCTACAGGGGGTACGAGCAGTACTTC
-	TRBV6-6	TRBJ2-1	-	CASQIHKGDEQFF	TGTGCCAGCCAGATTCACAAGGGCGATGAGCAGTTCTTC
-	TRBV6-4	TRBJ2-1	-	CASSDGGGHNEQFF	TGTGCCAGCAGTGACGGAGGGGGCCACAATGAGCAGTTCTTC
-	TRBV5-6	TRBJ1-1	-	CASSWGGKDTEAFF	TGTGCCAGCAGCTGGGGAGGGAAGGACACTGAAGCTTTCTTT
-	TRBV19	TRBJ2-5	-	CASSIGNGETQYF	TGTGCCAGTAGTATAGGGAACGGGGAGACCCAGTACTTC
-	TRBV2	TRBJ1-1	-	CASGGSRGESMNTEAFF	TGTGCCTCGGGAGGGTCGAGGGGTGAAAGCATGAACACTGAAGCTTTCTTT
-	TRBV19	TRBJ2-7	TRBD1	CASSPLTGGRLSYEQYF	TGTGCCAGTAGTCCCTTGACAGGGGGACGCCTCTCCTACGAGCAGTACTTC
-	TRBV6-1	TRBJ1-6	-	CASSEDAGEGNSPLHF	TGTGCCAGCAGTGAAGACGCAGGAGAGGGAAATTCACCCCTCCACTTT
-	TRBV30	TRBJ2-7	TRBD1	CAWEGTDYEQYF	TGTGCCTGGGAGGGGACAGACTACGAGCAGTACTTC